Below, 10 T cell receptor beta chains from the same sample are listed, as sequenced in a study of regulatory T cells in long-lasting Graves disease. Researchers made TCR beta libraries by using iRepertoire HTBI primers and running Arm-PCR on CDR3 regions. TCRdb redid the calling of the multiplex PCR reads with MiXCR, one entry per CDR3 protein. This sample has a few hundred thousand distinct CDR3 sequences, with around 20% found just once. Sample time point: persistent/refractory GD, antithyroid drugs over 5 years with positive TRAb. RNA isolated from PBMCs was used to make the TCR library. The sample here was peripheral blood mononuclear cells (PBMCs), taken when the disease was refractory, from a patient treated with antithyroid drugs. These receptors came from a female donor with Graves disease.

The V gene is TRBV5-1, the J gene TRBJ2-7; TRBD2 matches 7 bases. V lost 0 bases to trimming and J lost 4 bases; unmatched junction nucleotides: 7. Germline CDR1 reads SGHRS; CDR2 reads YFSETQ. This CDR3 contains 15 residues. CDR3 nucleotides: TGCGCCAGCAGCTTGGAGGGCGGGAGCGTTTACGAGCAGTACTTC. It encodes CASSLEGGSVYEQYF. Filled out from reference TRBV5-1 and TRBJ2-7, the complete variable domain reads KAGVTQTPRYLIKTRGQQVTLSCSPISGHRSVSWYQQTPGQGLQFLFEYFSETQRNKGNFPGRFSGRQFSNSRSEMNVSTLELGDSALYLCASSLEGGSVYEQYFGPGTRLTVT.

This clonotype has a count of ten or more. The chain links TRBV27 to TRBJ2-5, with 9 bases lining up with TRBD1. Germline CDR1 and CDR2: MNHEY and SMNVEV (reference sequence). After removal of 5 bases from V and 4 bases from J, the junction contained 8 bases not matched to a gene. The CDR3 sequence is 15 residues long. CDR3 DNA sequence: TGTGCCAGCAGTCCTACAGGGGGCTGGGGAGAGACCCAGTACTTC. Amino acid sequence: CASSPTGGWGETQYF.

The chain combines TRBV24-1 with TRBJ2-4; D unclear. The length of the CDR3 is 11 residues. CDR1 and CDR2 from the germline V gene are KGHDR and SFDVKD. V dropped 5 bases and J dropped 6 bases, with 4 bases sitting between them. CDR3 nucleotide sequence: TGTGCCACCAGTGGGGGAAACATTCAGTACTTC. It is translated as CATSGGNIQYF.

This clonotype was found many times. The J gene is TRBJ2-2, the V gene TRBV11-2; no definite D call. This CDR3 comprises 14 residues. Trimming took off 0 bases at V and 8 bases at J, with 10 bases between the two ends. CDR1 is SGHAT, CDR2 FQNNGV, per germline. CDR3 amino acids: CASSLERQAGELFF. The DNA for the CDR3 is TGTGCCAGCAGCTTAGAAAGGCAGGCTGGGGAGCTGTTTTTT.

DNA for the CDR3: TGTGCCAGCAGCTTCCTCGCGGGCTATAATTCACCCCTCCACTTT. Translation: CASSFLAGYNSPLHF. The chain combines TRBV7-9 with TRBJ1-6; D unclear. Germline V CDR1 and CDR2: SEHNR, FQNEAQ (reference sequence). The V gene lost 3 bases and the J gene lost 3 bases, with 9 bases spanning the gap. The CDR3 contains 15 residues. The variable domain in full, completed from reference TRBV7-9 and TRBJ1-6, reads DTGVSQNPRHKITKRGQNVTFRCDPISEHNRLYWYRQTLGQGPEFLTYFQNEAQLEKSRLLSDRFSAERPKGSFSTLEIQRTEQGDSAMYLCASSFLAGYNSPLHFGNGTRLTVT.

V gene TRBV6-1 combines with J gene TRBJ2-6; 12 bases map to TRBD1. Germline CDR1 and CDR2: MNHNS and SASEGT. The V gene end was trimmed by 5 bases and the J gene end by 3 bases; junction bases not matched to a gene: 5. This CDR3 contains 17 residues. CDR3 sequence reads: CASSPGTGGNGANVLTF. The CDR3 coding sequence is TGTGCCAGCAGTCCCGGGACAGGGGGCAATGGGGCCAACGTCCTGACTTTC.

The CDR3 reads CASSRPPGLTNNEQFF. The CDR3 coding sequence is TGTGCCAGCAGCCGACCGCCGGGACTGACTAACAATGAGCAGTTCTTC. This chain connects TRBV14 to TRBJ2-1; D possibly corresponds to TRBD2 (6 bases). This CDR3 has 16 amino acids. Between the trimmed V and J ends, which lost 4 bases and 5 bases, there was a span of 18 bases. The germline V gene encodes CDR1 SGHDN and CDR2 FVKESK.

V usage is TRBV7-8 and J usage is TRBJ1-1; unclear D gene. This CDR3 has 15 amino acids. CDR1 and CDR2 from the germline V gene are SGHVS and FQNEAQ. The V and J ends lost 2 bases and 0 bases respectively, with 10 bases between them. CDR3 nucleotide sequence: TGTGCCAGCAGCTTAATTCCGGGGTTGAACACTGAAGCTTTCTTT. It translates to CASSLIPGLNTEAFF.

This clonotype has a count of ten or more. The chain uses TRBV11-2 and TRBJ2-5, with D unresolved. Per germline, CDR1 SGHAT and CDR2 FQNNGV. V was clipped by 5 bases and J by 4 bases, with 14 bases between them. CDR3 size: 14 residues. This CDR3 is CASSRVWAGETQYF. The CDR3 DNA reads as TGTGCCAGCAGCCGAGTGTGGGCAGGAGAGACCCAGTACTTC.

This clonotype occurred many times. J is TRBJ1-4 and V is TRBV15; maybe TRBD1 (5 bases). Deletions cut 4 bases from V and 7 bases from J, with 16 bases between. The CDR3 extends over 15 amino acids. The germline V gene has CDR1 LNHNV and CDR2 YYDKDF (reference sequence). CDR3 DNA: TGTGCCACCAGCAAGACTCAGGGTGAAGGTGAAAAACTGTTTTTT. This codes for CATSKTQGEGEKLFF.